The 31 T cell receptor beta chains below all came from one sample that was sequenced in a study of T-cell reconstitution after alpha-beta-depleted transplantation in children. A TCRbeta library incorporating unique molecular identifiers was prepared. MiXCR was run by TCRdb on the PCR reads, yielding one entry per CDR3 protein. The table lists about 360,000 distinct CDR3 sequences, about an eighth of them singletons. The input for sequencing was PBMCs, taken from the stem cell graft. The receptors stem from a human donor who donated a stem cell graft to a child with Fanconi anemia.

This clonotype was detected a few times. This chain connects TRBV11-1 to TRBJ1-1; TRBD1 agrees at 8 bases. The ends lost 5 bases at V and 3 bases at J; junction bases unmatched: 2. The CDR3 runs to 13 residues. The germline V gene has CDR1 SGHAT and CDR2 FQDESV (reference sequence). For the CDR3, the DNA is TGTGCCAGCAGCCTGGACAGGGACACTGAAGCTTTCTTT. Its translation is CASSLDRDTEAFF.

This clonotype was picked up a small number of times. The chain employs TRBV5-1 and TRBJ2-3, with D possibly being TRBD1 (6 bases). Trimming stripped 4 bases from V and 3 bases from J, with 12 bases between. This CDR3 has 14 amino acids. Looked up from germline, CDR1 is SGHRS and CDR2 is YFSETQ. CDR3: CASSPGTSTDTQYF. Written as DNA, the CDR3 is TGCGCCAGCAGCCCCGGGACATCAACAGATACGCAGTATTTT.

This clonotype has only a few counts. The chain uses TRBV4-3 and TRBJ2-1; 12 nucleotides line up with TRBD2. This CDR3 is built from 20 residues. The germline V gene has CDR1 LGHNA and CDR2 YSLEER. J lost 4 bases, V lost 5 bases, and 18 bases had no gene match. CDR3 DNA sequence: TGCGCCAGCAGCTATTCTTCATTCGCCGGGACTAGCGGGTTATACAATGAGCAGTTCTTC. It codes for CASSYSSFAGTSGLYNEQFF.

This clonotype came up a few times. The CDR3, as DNA: TGTGCCAGCAGTGTGGGACAGGGGGTGTCCAATCAGCCCCAGCATTTT. Amino acid sequence: CASSVGQGVSNQPQHF. The V gene is TRBV2, the J gene TRBJ1-5; 11 nucleotides line up with TRBD1. Germline V gene sequence: CDR1 SNHLY, CDR2 FYNNEI. The CDR3 extends over 16 amino acids. J gave up 3 bases and V 4 bases, and 5 bases lay outside the gene matches.

This chain uses TRBV11-2 with TRBJ2-1; tentatively, D is TRBD1 (5 bases). The V end lost 1 base, the J end lost 9 bases, and 10 bases lay between the germline ends. Germline CDR1 reads SGHAT; CDR2 reads FQNNGV. The CDR3 covers 13 residues. CDR3 sequence: CASSLGTKGEQFF. CDR3 bases: TGTGCCAGCAGCTTAGGGACAAAGGGTGAGCAGTTCTTC. Looking up the rest from reference TRBV11-2 and TRBJ2-1 gives the full variable domain: EAGVAQSPRYKIIEKRQSVAFWCNPISGHATLYWYQQILGQGPKLLIQFQNNGVVDDSQLPKDRFSAERLKGVDSTLKIQPAKLEDSAVYLCASSLGTKGEQFFGPGTRLTVL.

This clonotype was seen at least ten times. This sequence joins TRBV20-1 and TRBJ2-1; maybe TRBD2 (5 bases). The germline V gene encodes CDR1 DFQATT and CDR2 SNEGSKA (reference sequence). The CDR3 runs 15 residues. V lost 0 bases and J 3 bases, leaving 12 bases between the germline ends. The CDR3 region is CSARDLSRDYNEQFF. CDR3 sequence (DNA): TGCAGTGCTAGAGATCTCTCGAGGGACTACAATGAGCAGTTCTTC.

A few counts support this clonotype. The chain carries TRBV19 and TRBJ2-1; D may be TRBD1 or TRBD2 (6 bases each). This CDR3 is built from 14 residues. Deletions cut 2 bases from V and 12 bases from J, with 17 bases between. Germline CDR1 LNHDA, CDR2 SQIVND (reference sequence). The CDR3 here is CASSIRGPVEGQFF. CDR3 sequence (DNA): TGTGCCAGTAGTATACGGGGGCCCGTCGAAGGGCAGTTCTTC.

V gene TRBV6-5 combines with J gene TRBJ2-7; perhaps TRBD1 as D (5 bases). Trimming took 2 bases from V and 1 from J, leaving 6 bases between them. Germline lookup yields CDR1 MNHEY and CDR2 SVGAGI. The CDR3 covers 13 residues. DNA for the CDR3: TGTGCCAGCAGTTACAGACAGTCCTACGAGCAGTACTTC. Encoded protein: CASSYRQSYEQYF.

The chain joins TRBV5-1 to TRBJ2-2; 9 bases map to TRBD1. CDR3 length: 18 residues. V trimming: 0 bases; J trimming: 5 bases; junction bases outside the gene matches: 11. Germline-derived CDR1 and CDR2 are SGHRS and YFSETQ. The DNA of the CDR3 is TGCGCCAGCAGCTTGGCCGGGACAGGGAGAGGGAAGACCGGGGAGCTGTTTTTT. This gives the protein CASSLAGTGRGKTGELFF.

This clonotype was observed many times. The chain couples TRBV29-1 to TRBJ2-7; 7 nucleotides line up with TRBD1. CDR1 is SQVTM, CDR2 ANQGSEA, per germline. The CDR3 runs 14 residues. V dropped 4 bases and J dropped 8; count of bases not matched to a gene: 14. CDR3 in amino acids: CSVVEVGGAKQQYF. CDR3 coding DNA: TGCAGCGTTGTTGAGGTAGGGGGCGCGAAACAGCAGTACTTC.

This CDR3 reads CASSQGRGTYGYTF. The DNA for the CDR3 is TGCGCCAGCAGCCAAGGGAGGGGGACTTATGGCTACACCTTC. This sequence joins TRBV4-3 and TRBJ1-2, with D tentatively TRBD1 (6 bases). The CDR3 totals 14 residues. V was clipped by 1 base and J by 5 bases, with 11 bases between them. CDR1 and CDR2 (germline): LGHNA, YSLEER.

This clonotype was detected only a few times. The DNA for the CDR3 is TGCGCCAGCAGCCCTACCGGGGCTGGACACACTGAAGCTTTCTTT. Translation gives CASSPTGAGHTEAFF. V and J are TRBV4-3 and TRBJ1-1; a possible D gene is TRBD1 (5 bases). The germline V gene has CDR1 LGHNA and CDR2 YSLEER. V lost 4 bases, J lost 3 bases, and 15 bases lay in between. The CDR3 extends over 15 amino acids.

This clonotype was recorded many times. The rearrangement joins TRBV15 to TRBJ1-1, with D unclear. Per the germline V gene, CDR1 is LNHNV and CDR2 is YYDKDF (reference sequence). The V gene lost 10 bases and the J gene lost 3 bases, with 15 bases spanning the gap. This CDR3 comprises 13 residues. CDR3 amino acids: CAIGGHTDTEAFF. The CDR3 DNA reads TGTGCCATCGGTGGGCATACGGACACTGAAGCTTTCTTT.

Turning to this clonotype: Given the absence of the conserved phenylalanine or tryptophan at the CDR3 end, a read error is likely. The chain is built from TRBV7-2 and TRBJ1-1, with 7 bases lining up with TRBD1. The V gene end was trimmed by 2 bases and the J gene end by 8 bases; junction bases not matched to a gene: 5. Germline assignment: CDR1 SGHTA and CDR2 FQGNSA. This CDR3 is 13 amino acids long. This CDR3 reads CASSLLSGGEAFY. In DNA, the CDR3 is TGTGCCAGCAGCTTATTGTCAGGGGGGGAAGCTTTCTAT.

The chain combines TRBV10-3 with TRBJ1-6, with D possibly TRBD1 on 5 matching bases. Germline V lookup: CDR1 ENHRY, CDR2 SYGVKD. CDR3 length equals 14 residues. Between the trimmed V and J ends, which lost 4 bases and 13 bases, there was a span of 17 bases. The CDR3 DNA reads as TGTGCCATCAGTGGACCGGGACGGGAAGGTCCCCTCCACTTT. Its translation is CAISGPGREGPLHF.

This clonotype showed up just a few times. V and J are TRBV12-3 or TRBV12-4 and TRBJ1-5, with a weak D call TRBD1 (6 bases). Deletions cut 5 bases from V and 4 bases from J, with 15 bases between. CDR3 length: 15 residues. In DNA, the CDR3 is TGTGCCAGCAGTCGTGGGGGGGGCCGAAATCAGCCCCAGCATTTT. This encodes CASSRGGGRNQPQHF.

This clonotype was found a few times. This chain links TRBV11-2 with TRBJ2-2, with 9 nucleotides matching TRBD1. The junction had 9 bases not matched to a gene; V was cut back by 2 bases and J by 2 bases. The germline gives CDR1 SGHAT, CDR2 FQNNGV. The CDR3 sequence is 18 residues long. CDR3 DNA: TGTGCCAGCAGCTTATTTTTCGGGACAGGGACCAACACCGGGGAGCTGTTTTTT. It specifies CASSLFFGTGTNTGELFF.

This clonotype has more than one count but fewer than ten. V usage is TRBV20-1 and J usage is TRBJ1-1, with D tentatively TRBD1 (5 bases). With 6 bases removed from V and 8 bases from J, the gap between germline ends came to 16 bases. Germline V lookup: CDR1 DFQATT, CDR2 SNEGSKA (reference sequence). CDR3 length: 12 amino acids. This chain's CDR3 is CSARGGAGEAFF. CDR3 in DNA: TGCAGTGCCCGAGGAGGGGCAGGGGAAGCTTTCTTT.

This clonotype was counted ten times or more. The chain links TRBV29-1 to TRBJ2-1; tentative D call: TRBD2 (5 bases). Germline V gene data show CDR1 as SQVTM and CDR2 as ANQGSEA. V was clipped by 1 base and J by 2 bases, with 18 bases between them. The CDR3 is 17 residues long. The CDR3 coding sequence is TGCAGCGTTGAAGGCCCCCGGACTTCTTCAACCTACAATGAGCAGTTCTTC. It specifies CSVEGPRTSSTYNEQFF.

This clonotype was counted ten times or more. V usage is TRBV6-5 and J usage is TRBJ2-7; 10 bases align to TRBD2. The germline V gene has CDR1 MNHEY and CDR2 SVGAGI. With 6 bases clipped from V and 5 bases from J, the junction kept 13 bases outside the gene matches. The CDR3 spans 16 residues. The CDR3 nucleotides are TGTGCCAGCAGCCCCGAAAGCGGGAGGGCCTCGGACGAGCAGTACTTC. This gives the protein CASSPESGRASDEQYF.

This clonotype was recorded a few times. The chain is built from TRBV12-3 or TRBV12-4 and TRBJ1-1; D not certain. This CDR3 has 12 amino acids. Trimming took off 5 bases at V and 7 bases at J, with 11 bases between the two ends. CDR3 coding DNA: TGTGCCAGCAGTCTAGGGCCCATTGAAGCTTTCTTT. Its protein is CASSLGPIEAFF.

In its sample, this clonotype was seen a few times. CDR3 sequence reads: CASSYRGPSNQPQHF. CDR3 sequence (DNA): TGTGCCAGCAGTTACCGGGGGCCAAGCAATCAGCCCCAGCATTTT. The chain has TRBV6-2 or TRBV6-3 and TRBJ1-5; TRBD1 is a possible D gene (6 bases). This CDR3 comprises 15 residues. Trimming stripped 2 bases from V and 1 base from J, with 9 bases between. Germline assignment: CDR1 MNHEY and CDR2 SVGEGT.

Many counts were recorded for this clonotype. The V call is TRBV9, the J call TRBJ2-1; D may be TRBD1 or TRBD2 (5 bases each). Germline V gene data show CDR1 as SGDLS and CDR2 as YYNGEE. The CDR3 runs 14 residues. Trimming took 0 bases from V and 6 from J, leaving 10 bases between them. In DNA, the CDR3 is TGTGCCAGCAGCGTAGCTACTGGGGGCAATGAGCAGTTCTTC. It yields the protein CASSVATGGNEQFF.

The table lists this clonotype with a few counts. The chain is built from TRBV20-1 and TRBJ2-1; D unresolved. The V gene lost 7 bases and the J gene lost 7 bases, with 8 bases spanning the gap. The CDR3 length is 10 residues. Looked up from germline, CDR1 is DFQATT and CDR2 is SNEGSKA (reference sequence). CDR3 DNA sequence: TGCAGTGTGCTCCGGAATGAGCAGTTCTTC. Translation: CSVLRNEQFF.

This clonotype was seen ten or more times. V and J are TRBV12-3 or TRBV12-4 and TRBJ2-1; D remains ambiguous. Deletions cut 2 bases from V and 9 bases from J, with 5 bases between. There are 11 residues in the CDR3. The CDR3 region has the DNA TGTGCCAGCAGTTTATACGGTGAGCAGTTCTTC. Its translation: CASSLYGEQFF.

This chain joins TRBV28 and TRBJ1-1, with 12 bases identical to TRBD1. The CDR3 is made up of 15 amino acids. V shed 5 bases and J 5 bases; nucleotides not matched to a gene: 6. CDR1 is MDHEN, CDR2 SYDVKM, per germline. CDR3 loop: CASSTPGQGATEAFF. The CDR3 bases are TGTGCCAGCAGTACCCCGGGACAGGGGGCGACTGAAGCTTTCTTT.

This clonotype was counted ten times or more. V usage is TRBV29-1 and J usage is TRBJ2-3, with 11 bases that match TRBD2. Germline assignment: CDR1 SQVTM and CDR2 ANQGSEA. Trimming at V came to 4 bases and at J to 4 bases, leaving 4 bases not matched to a gene. The CDR3 length is 14 residues. As DNA, the CDR3 is TGCAGCGTTGCTCTAGCGGGGGGACCAGATACGCAGTATTTT. It is translated as CSVALAGGPDTQYF.

The chain uses TRBV7-9 and TRBJ2-1; D is unresolved. The CDR3 totals 13 residues. V was trimmed by 8 bases and J by 6 bases, leaving 14 bases between them. The germline V gene encodes CDR1 SEHNR and CDR2 FQNEAQ (reference sequence). CDR3 sequence (DNA): TGTGCCAGCGGTTGGTCAGTTTTCAATGAGCAGTTCTTC. Protein product: CASGWSVFNEQFF. The variable domain in full, completed from reference TRBV7-9 and TRBJ2-1, reads DTGVSQNPRHKITKRGQNVTFRCDPISEHNRLYWYRQTLGQGPEFLTYFQNEAQLEKSRLLSDRFSAERPKGSFSTLEIQRTEQGDSAMYLCASGWSVFNEQFFGPGTRLTVL.

This clonotype was observed at least ten times. The J gene is TRBJ2-2, the V gene TRBV5-1; no firm D call. The germline V and J ends were trimmed by 0 bases and 4 bases, with 10 bases remaining between them. From germline, CDR1 is SGHRS and CDR2 YFSETQ. The CDR3 loop spans 15 amino acids. CDR3 nucleotides: TGCGCCAGCAGCTTGGGAGCCCCCTCCACCGGGGAGCTGTTTTTT. This gives the protein CASSLGAPSTGELFF. Full variable domain (outside the CDR3, taken from reference TRBV5-1 and TRBJ2-2): KAGVTQTPRYLIKTRGQQVTLSCSPISGHRSVSWYQQTPGQGLQFLFEYFSETQRNKGNFPGRFSGRQFSNSRSEMNVSTLELGDSALYLCASSLGAPSTGELFFGEGSRLTVL.

J is TRBJ1-2 and V is TRBV28; D is perhaps TRBD1 (6 bases). The CDR3 extends over 13 amino acids. The germline V and J ends were trimmed by 5 bases and 8 bases, with 15 bases remaining between them. Looked up from germline, CDR1 is MDHEN and CDR2 is SYDVKM. CDR3 amino acids: CASSRTTGLGYTF. The CDR3 nucleotides read TGTGCCAGCAGTCGGACTACAGGGCTCGGCTACACCTTC.

This sequence joins TRBV6-2 or TRBV6-3 and TRBJ2-1, with TRBD2 identical over 13 bases. Losses at the gene ends were 6 bases for V and 4 bases for J; bases not matched to a gene: 12. Germline V gene lookup returns CDR1 MNHEY and CDR2 SVGEGT. The CDR3 extends over 18 amino acids. CDR3 in DNA: TGTGCCAGCAGGCAACTAGCGGGGGGGCCAACAACGTACAATGAGCAGTTCTTC. Protein: CASRQLAGGPTTYNEQFF.